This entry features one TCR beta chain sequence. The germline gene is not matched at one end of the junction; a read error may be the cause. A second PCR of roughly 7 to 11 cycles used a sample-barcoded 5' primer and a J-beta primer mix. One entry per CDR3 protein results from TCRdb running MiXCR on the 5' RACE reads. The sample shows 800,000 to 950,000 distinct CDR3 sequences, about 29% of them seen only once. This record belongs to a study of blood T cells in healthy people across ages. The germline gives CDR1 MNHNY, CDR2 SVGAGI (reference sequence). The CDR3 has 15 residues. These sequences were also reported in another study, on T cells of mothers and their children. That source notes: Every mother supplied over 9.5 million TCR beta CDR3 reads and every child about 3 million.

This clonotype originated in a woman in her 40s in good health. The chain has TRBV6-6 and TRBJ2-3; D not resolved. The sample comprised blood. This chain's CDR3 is CASSYSNLNTETQYF. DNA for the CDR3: TGTGCCAGCAGTTACTCGAACCTTAACACAGAGACGCAGTATTTT.